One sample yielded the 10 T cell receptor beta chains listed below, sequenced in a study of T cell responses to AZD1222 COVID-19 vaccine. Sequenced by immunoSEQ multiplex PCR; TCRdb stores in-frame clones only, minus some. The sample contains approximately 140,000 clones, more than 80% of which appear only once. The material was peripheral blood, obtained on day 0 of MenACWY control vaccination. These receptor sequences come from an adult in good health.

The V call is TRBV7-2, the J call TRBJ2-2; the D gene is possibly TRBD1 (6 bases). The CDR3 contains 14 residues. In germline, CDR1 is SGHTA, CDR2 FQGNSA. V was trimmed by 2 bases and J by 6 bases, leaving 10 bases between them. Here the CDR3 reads CASSLNRVSGELFF. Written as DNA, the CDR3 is TGTGCCAGCAGCTTAAACAGGGTTTCCGGGGAGCTGTTTTTT.

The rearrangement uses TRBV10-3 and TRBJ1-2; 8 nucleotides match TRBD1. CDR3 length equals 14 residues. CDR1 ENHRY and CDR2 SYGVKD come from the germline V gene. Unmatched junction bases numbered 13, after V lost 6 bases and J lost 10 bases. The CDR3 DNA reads TGTGCCATCAGCGCTCCGGACAGGGATTCTGTCTACACCTTC. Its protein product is CAISAPDRDSVYTF.

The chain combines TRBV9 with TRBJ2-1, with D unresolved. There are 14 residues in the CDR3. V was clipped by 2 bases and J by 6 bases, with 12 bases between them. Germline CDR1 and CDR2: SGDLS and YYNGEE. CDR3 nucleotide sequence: TGTGCCAGCAGCGTGGTGCAATTTGGCAATGAGCAGTTCTTC. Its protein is CASSVVQFGNEQFF.

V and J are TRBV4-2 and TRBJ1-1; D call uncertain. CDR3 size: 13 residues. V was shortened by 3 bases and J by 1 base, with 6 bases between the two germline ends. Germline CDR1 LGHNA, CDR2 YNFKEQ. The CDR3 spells CASSHGSNTEAFF. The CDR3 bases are TGTGCCAGCAGCCACGGGTCGAACACTGAAGCTTTCTTT.

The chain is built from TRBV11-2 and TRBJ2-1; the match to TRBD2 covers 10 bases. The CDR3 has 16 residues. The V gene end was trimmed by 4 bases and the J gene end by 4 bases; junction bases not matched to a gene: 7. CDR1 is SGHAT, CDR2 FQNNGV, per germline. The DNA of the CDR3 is TGTGCCAGCAGCTACAGACTAGCGGGCGTATACAATGAGCAGTTCTTC. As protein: CASSYRLAGVYNEQFF.

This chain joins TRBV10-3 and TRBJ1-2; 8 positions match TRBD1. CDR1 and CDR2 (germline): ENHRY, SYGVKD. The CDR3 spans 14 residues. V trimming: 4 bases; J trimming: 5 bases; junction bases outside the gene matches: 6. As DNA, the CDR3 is TGTGCCATCAGTGCGACAGGGGAGATTTATGGCTACACCTTC. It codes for CAISATGEIYGYTF.

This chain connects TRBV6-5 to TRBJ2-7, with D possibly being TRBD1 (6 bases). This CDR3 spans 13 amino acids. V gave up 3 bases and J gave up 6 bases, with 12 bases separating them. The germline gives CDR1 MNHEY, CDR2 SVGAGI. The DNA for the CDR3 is TGTGCCAGCAGTTATGGGCAGGGGAGCGAGCAGTACTTC. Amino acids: CASSYGQGSEQYF.

The DNA of the CDR3 is TGTGCCAGCAGCCGGAACAGGCCGAACACTGAAGCTTTCTTT. It is translated as CASSRNRPNTEAFF. This chain joins TRBV2 and TRBJ1-1, with D perhaps TRBD1 (5 bases). Trimming cost V 6 bases and J 1 base, with 12 bases left between them. The germline gives CDR1 SNHLY, CDR2 FYNNEI. The CDR3 length is 14 residues.

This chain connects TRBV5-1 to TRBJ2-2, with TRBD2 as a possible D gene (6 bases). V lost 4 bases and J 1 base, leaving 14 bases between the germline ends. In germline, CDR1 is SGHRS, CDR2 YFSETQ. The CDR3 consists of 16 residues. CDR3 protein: CASSRIGGRNTGELFF. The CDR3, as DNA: TGCGCCAGCAGCCGAATCGGGGGTAGGAACACCGGGGAGCTGTTTTTT.

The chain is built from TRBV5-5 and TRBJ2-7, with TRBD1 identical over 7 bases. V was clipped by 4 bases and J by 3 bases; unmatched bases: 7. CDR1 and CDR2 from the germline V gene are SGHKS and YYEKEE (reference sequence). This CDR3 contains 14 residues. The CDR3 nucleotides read TGTGCCAGCAGCATCGGGACAGAGCTCTACGAGCAGTACTTC. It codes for CASSIGTELYEQYF. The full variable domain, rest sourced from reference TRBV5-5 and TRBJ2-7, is DAGVTQSPTHLIKTRGQQVTLRCSPISGHKSVSWYQQVLGQGPQFIFQYYEKEERGRGNFPDRFSARQFPNYSSELNVNALLLGDSALYLCASSIGTELYEQYFGPGTRLTVT.